This T cell receptor (beta chain) was sequenced in a study of cytomegalovirus exposure and HLA in healthy donors. Across the study: Most genotyped donors, 65% to 85% of fewer than 400, had Caucasian-associated genetic ancestry.

60 Vbeta and 13 Jbeta primers were used in PCR. The method was immunoSEQ multiplex PCR; TCRdb's version includes in-frame clones alone and lacks a portion of them. The data show more than 85,000 clones, 69% seen once. Comments on this clone: The antigen is undetermined.

Study-wide results and limits: Some V segments could not be told apart, so they were left out, TRBV6-2 and TRBV6-3 among them.

There are 15 residues in the CDR3. V was shortened by 3 bases and J by 0 bases, with 9 bases between the two germline ends. Germline values: CDR1 LNHNV, CDR2 YYDKDF (reference sequence). The sequenced sample was PBMCs. The clonotype originates from a female donor in good health and CMV-seronegative. This rearrangement joins TRBV15 to TRBJ1-5; no firm D call. The CDR3 spells CATSSVGSSNQPQHF. The CDR3, as DNA: TGTGCCACCAGCAGCGTCGGGAGTAGCAATCAGCCCCAGCATTTT.